This T cell receptor beta chain appears in the sequencing data of a study of T cells in Graves' hyperthyroidism and ophthalmopathy. This clonotype was detected ten times or more. Its target is unknown. Clinical symptoms, serum thyroxine and TRAb, thyroid ultrasound and orbital computed tomography were used for the diagnoses. An approximately 10 ml volume of fresh peripheral blood provided the PBMCs. Looked up from germline, CDR1 is KGHSH and CDR2 is LQKENI. V was pared by 5 bases and J by 8 bases, with 15 bases between. This CDR3 contains 14 residues. Findings and limits, study-wide: Blood also contained most expanded thyroid clonotypes above 0.001.

It was RNA transcripts that yielded the amplified TCR beta CDR3 regions. HTBI primers were employed in a first-round RT-PCR of the TCR CDR3. TCRdb re-analysed the multiplex PCR reads in MiXCR, keeping a single row per CDR3 protein. The sample consists of about 770,000 distinct CDR3 sequences, approximately 18% of them appearing once. This clonotype was obtained from a woman aged 50 to 60 with Graves' hyperthyroidism that later progressed to Graves' ophthalmopathy. Specimen: blood. V is TRBV18 and J is TRBJ1-4; D might be TRBD1 (5 bases). The CDR3 spells CASSSPGGGEKLFF. CDR3 DNA sequence: TGTGCCAGCTCATCTCCCGGGGGGGGAGAAAAACTGTTTTTT. Supplemented by reference TRBV18 and TRBJ1-4, the full variable domain reads NAGVMQNPRHLVRRRGQEARLRCSPMKGHSHVYWYRQLPEEGLKFMVYLQKENIIDESGMPKERFSAEFPKEGPSILRIQQVVRGDSAAYFCASSSPGGGEKLFFGSGTQLSVL.